This T cell receptor (beta chain) is from a study of T cells after yellow fever vaccination. Regarding the study as a whole: Post-booster samples contained most primary-vaccination clones (approximately 96% CD4, around 90% CD8).

This CDR3 has 15 residues. CDR1 and CDR2 (germline): SGHTA, FQGNSA. V dropped 4 bases and J dropped 4; count of bases not matched to a gene: 6. TCRdb reprocessed the 5' RACE reads via MiXCR and lists one record per CDR3 protein. Of under 700,000 distinct CDR3 sequences listed, about 17% are singletons. With regard to this clonotype: The antigen remains undetermined.

This material consisted of PBMCs, taken 5 days after the first yellow fever vaccination. The gene calls are TRBV7-2 and TRBJ2-3; 9 bases line up with TRBD2. This sequence originates from a man between 18 and 29 years old who received the YFV17D yellow fever vaccine. The CDR3 nucleotides are TGTGCCAGCAGCTCTCCGACTAGCGGCGCAGATACGCAGTATTTT. Translated: CASSSPTSGADTQYF.